This is a list of T cell receptor beta chains from one sample in a study of blood T cell repertoires in COVID-19. Method: immunoSEQ multiplex PCR; TCRdb's copy keeps in-frame clones and lacks some. In the table there are 210,000 or so clones, 70% to 85% of which are singletons. The sample comprised PBMCs or T cells enriched from blood (not recorded which). The receptors shown here come from a man between 60 and 75 years old who had recovered from COVID-19. Each CDR3 is given with its conserved first and last residue. A D gene is named only where the DNA matches it firmly. Size tells how often a clone was seen (once, few, many) or the class of an expanded clone, and some rows leave it out.

NA,TRBV10-2,TRBJ1-3,once,TGCGCCAGCAGACCCGACAGTAGCTCTGGAAACACCATATATTTT,CASRPDSSSGNTIYF
NA,TRBV7-2,TRBJ1-5,NA,TGTGCCAGCAGCTTACAGCAGGGCAATCAGCCCCAGCATTTT,CASSLQQGNQPQHF
TRBD1,TRBV6-2/TRBV6-3,TRBJ2-7,NA,TGTGCCAGCAGTCACTCGGGGACAGGAGGACAGGACGAGCAGTACTTC,CASSHSGTGGQDEQYF
NA,TRBV6-5,TRBJ2-1,NA,TGTGCCAGCAGTTCCCGACAGGAGATAAACCATGAGCAGTTCTTC,CASSSRQEINHEQFF
NA,TRBV12-3/TRBV12-4,TRBJ1-2,NA,TGTGCCAGCAGTTTAGGGGCCTACTATGGCTACACCTTC,CASSLGAYYGYTF
NA,TRBV29-1,TRBJ1-3,NA,TGCAGCGTTTTCACCGGGGGGGACACCATATATTTT,CSVFTGGDTIYF
TRBD2,TRBV6-5,TRBJ2-5,NA,TGTGCCAGCAAGCGGGGGGATCGTGGGACCCAGTACTTC,CASKRGDRGTQYF
NA,TRBV7-2,TRBJ1-5,NA,TGTGCCAGCAGCTTAGTCAGTTCCAATCAGCCCCAGCATTTT,CASSLVSSNQPQHF
NA,TRBV5-1,TRBJ1-6,NA,TGCGCCAGCAGGCCGGACAGAAATAATTCACCCCTCCACTTT,CASRPDRNNSPLHF
NA,TRBV7-9,TRBJ1-2,NA,TGTGCCAGCAGCCTACAGGGATATGGCTACACCTTC,CASSLQGYGYTF
NA,TRBV19,TRBJ1-4,NA,TGTGCCAGTAGTAACACAGAGAATGAAAAACTGTTTTTT,CASSNTENEKLFF
NA,TRBV12-5,TRBJ2-3,NA,TGTGCTAGTGGTTTGGCGGGTACGCAGTATTTT,CASGLAGTQYF
TRBD2,TRBV6-5,TRBJ2-7,NA,TGTGCCAGCTACCCGGGAGGCGGAAACTTTCGGGAGCAGTACTTC,CASYPGGGNFREQYF
NA,TRBV13,TRBJ1-1,NA,TGTGCCAGCAGCTTACGCCCAGTGAACACTGAAGCTTTCTTT,CASSLRPVNTEAFF
NA,TRBV12-5,TRBJ1-3,NA,TGTGCTACGGGGGGTCCTGGAAACACCATATATTTT,CATGGPGNTIYF
NA,TRBV19,TRBJ2-2,NA,TGTGCCAGTAGTACAGGGTGGAGCGGGGAGCTGTTTTTT,CASSTGWSGELFF
NA,TRBV7-2,TRBJ1-6,NA,TGTGCCAGCAGATCAGATCCTAATTCACCCCTCCACTTT,CASRSDPNSPLHF
NA,TRBV24-1,TRBJ2-3,few,TGTGCCACCAGTGATTTGCAACGGGGTATAGCAGATACGCAGTATTTT,CATSDLQRGIADTQYF
NA,TRBV2,TRBJ1-2,NA,TGTGCCAGCGGAGGAGGCGGCTACACCTTC,CASGGGGYTF
NA,TRBV18,TRBJ1-1,once,TGTGCCAGCTCAGCCTCACATAACACTGAAGCTTTCTTT,CASSASHNTEAFF
NA,TRBV5-5,TRBJ2-7,NA,TGTGCCAGCAGCTTGGCTTACGAGCAGTACTTC,CASSLAYEQYF
TRBD2,TRBV3-1/TRBV3-2,TRBJ2-7,NA,TGTGCCAGCAGCCAAGAATATAGCGGGGGCTCCTACGAGCAGTACTTC,CASSQEYSGGSYEQYF
TRBD1,TRBV19,TRBJ2-1,once,TGTGCCAGTAGTATCGGGACAGGGGGCTTTGAGCAGTTCTTC,CASSIGTGGFEQFF
TRBD1,TRBV3-1/TRBV3-2,TRBJ1-5,NA,TGTGCCAGCAGCTCTCAGGGGGCTAATCAGCCCCAGCATTTT,CASSSQGANQPQHF
TRBD1,TRBV6-5,TRBJ1-1,NA,TGTGCCAGCAGTTTCACCTTACAGGGGTCTGAAGCTTTCTTT,CASSFTLQGSEAFF
TRBD2,TRBV7-6,TRBJ2-5,NA,TGTGCCAGCAGCCCAAGAGGGACTAAAGAGACCCAGTACTTC,CASSPRGTKETQYF
NA,TRBV11-2,TRBJ1-1,NA,TGTGCCAGCAGCTTAGCACAGGGTGCCACTGAAGCTTTCTTT,CASSLAQGATEAFF
NA,TRBV10-3,TRBJ1-1,NA,TGTGCCATCAGTGAGTCGGCGGGGGAGACTGAAGCTTTCTTT,CAISESAGETEAFF
NA,TRBV3-1/TRBV3-2,TRBJ1-1,once,TGTGCCAGCAGCCAAAACAGGGTGTCAAACACTGAAGCTTTCTTT,CASSQNRVSNTEAFF
NA,TRBV5-6,TRBJ2-3,NA,TGTGCCAGCAGCCGGGGGAGTTGGGGCACAGATACGCAGTATTTT,CASSRGSWGTDTQYF
TRBD2,TRBV7-2,TRBJ2-1,NA,TGTGCCAGCAACCAAGGGCGGGGGGTCGATGAGCAGTTCTTC,CASNQGRGVDEQFF
TRBD1,TRBV5-8,TRBJ1-4,NA,TGTGCCAGCAGCTTCCGGGACAGTACTAATGAAAAACTGTTTTTT,CASSFRDSTNEKLFF
TRBD1,TRBV10-3,TRBJ2-2,NA,TGTGCCATCAGACCGGGACAGCAACACACCGGGGAGCTGTTTTTT,CAIRPGQQHTGELFF
NA,TRBV7-2,TRBJ1-1,NA,TGTGCCAGCAGCTTCTCGTCTTTGAACACTGAAGCTTTCTTT,CASSFSSLNTEAFF
NA,TRBV5-6,TRBJ2-5,NA,TGTGCCAGCAGCTCGGGACATACTCAAGAGACCCAGTACTTC,CASSSGHTQETQYF
TRBD1,TRBV6-5,TRBJ1-2,NA,TGTGCCAGCAGTTCCCGACAGGGTGGCTACACCTTC,CASSSRQGGYTF
NA,TRBV10-3,TRBJ1-1,NA,TGTGCCATCAGTGAGTCGGGGGGAAACACTGAAGCTTTCTTT,CAISESGGNTEAFF
TRBD1,TRBV2,TRBJ2-5,NA,TGTGCCTCCGACGTAGCGGTACCGAAGGACAGGGAAGAGACCCAGTACTTC,CASDVAVPKDREETQYF
NA,TRBV6-5,TRBJ1-2,NA,TGTGCCAGCAGTCACCTCGGTGGCTACACCTTC,CASSHLGGYTF
TRBD1,TRBV5-1,TRBJ2-4,NA,TGCGCCAGCAGCAGGGGACAGGGAACGGGGGCCAAAAACATTCAGTACTTC,CASSRGQGTGAKNIQYF
TRBD1,TRBV6-1,TRBJ1-5,NA,TGTGCCAGCAGTGAAGCGGCAGGGGGCTGGAGCAATCAGCCCCAGCATTTT,CASSEAAGGWSNQPQHF
TRBD1,TRBV6-5,TRBJ2-3,NA,TGTGCCAGCGGCAGGGGGCTTTACACAGATACGCAGTATTTT,CASGRGLYTDTQYF
TRBD1,TRBV30,TRBJ1-5,NA,TGTGCCTGGAGTGCGAAGGGACAGGGGGATCAGCCCCAGCATTTT,CAWSAKGQGDQPQHF
TRBD1,TRBV11-3,TRBJ1-4,NA,TGTGCCAGCAGCTCGGACAGGGGAAATGAAAAACTGTTTTTT,CASSSDRGNEKLFF
TRBD2,TRBV5-8,TRBJ2-7,NA,TGTGCCAGCAGCTTGGCACTAGCGGGGGGTCTCTCCTACGAGCAGTACTTC,CASSLALAGGLSYEQYF